This T cell receptor beta chain was observed in a study of blood T cell repertoires in COVID-19. Study-wide context: Spain, Italy and the United States supplied samples that represented acute and convalescent COVID-19. PBMCs, B-cell-depleted T cells, or T cells were the source of the cDNA or gDNA that made up the material.

CDR3 size: 12 residues. Germline V gives CDR1 MDHEN, CDR2 SYDVKM. Seattle researchers signed up patients amid active infection and tracked them longitudinally. Comment on this clone: At one end the junction does not follow the germline gene, possibly because of a read error.

Methods used by the authors: Reference gene primer amplification gave nucleated cell count estimates. Profiled with immunoSEQ multiplex PCR; TCRdb holds only in-frame clones, not every one. V, J and clone size derive from that table, while D and trimming were established from the DNA sequence. Among some 270,000 clones listed, 86% were seen once. The sample taken for sequencing was peripheral blood. This sequence was found in a woman older than 75 with COVID-19, enrolled during active disease. This rearrangement joins TRBV28 to TRBJ1-1; tentative D call: TRBD1 (6 bases). The CDR3 loop is CASSLSGQGPVF. The CDR3 nucleotides read TGTGCCAGCAGTTTAAGCGGTCAGGGGCCTGTCTTT.